The 24 T cell receptor beta chains below all came from one sample that was sequenced in a study of blood T cells in healthy people across ages. Together with a sample-barcoded 5' primer, a J-beta primer mix was included in a second PCR lasting roughly 7 to 11 cycles. MiXCR was run by TCRdb on the 5' RACE reads, yielding one entry per CDR3 protein. The sample includes about 800,000 distinct CDR3 sequences, about 42% of them seen just once. The sequencing sample was made of blood. Receptor source: a man older than 75 in good health.

The J gene is TRBJ2-3, the V gene TRBV28, with D perhaps TRBD2 (7 bases). The CDR3 spans 14 residues. CDR1 is MDHEN and CDR2 is SYDVKM in the germline V gene. V was trimmed by 6 bases and J by 2 bases, leaving 12 bases between them. CDR3: CASRKGGATDTQYF. The CDR3 nucleotides read TGTGCCAGCAGGAAAGGGGGGGCCACAGATACGCAGTATTTT.

The CDR3 sequence: CASSSRGAESNSPLHF. The CDR3 coding sequence is TGTGCCAGCAGTTCACGGGGGGCGGAAAGTAATTCACCCCTCCACTTT. The chain recombines TRBV6-5 with TRBJ1-6; tentatively, D is TRBD1 (6 bases). From germline, CDR1 is MNHEY and CDR2 SVGAGI. The V end was cut by 4 bases, the J end by 6 bases, with 16 bases between. The CDR3 is made up of 16 amino acids.

This clonotype was seen only a few times. V gene TRBV7-2 combines with J gene TRBJ2-6; perhaps TRBD2 as D (7 bases). Germline-derived CDR1 and CDR2 are SGHTA and FQGNSA. V was pared by 6 bases and J by 0 bases, with 18 bases between. The CDR3 is made up of 18 amino acids. The CDR3 region has the DNA TGTGCCAGCAGTCTTCCACCCGGGGGGCCCTCTGGGGCCAACGTCCTGACTTTC. Protein: CASSLPPGGPSGANVLTF. Full variable domain (remainder filled in from reference TRBV7-2 and TRBJ2-6): GAGVSQSPSNKVTEKGKDVELRCDPISGHTALYWYRQSLGQGLEFLIYFQGNSAPDKSGLPSDRFSAERTGGSVSTLTIQRTQQEDSAVYLCASSLPPGGPSGANVLTFGAGSRLTVL.

This clonotype came up many times. The V call is TRBV2, the J call TRBJ1-5; TRBD1 is a possible D gene (6 bases). There are 13 residues in the CDR3. Per the germline V gene, CDR1 is SNHLY and CDR2 is FYNNEI. Trimming shortened V by 7 bases and J by 3 bases, and 10 bases separated the two germline ends. CDR3 region: CASMGDTNQPQHF. CDR3 nucleotide sequence: TGTGCCAGCATGGGGGACACCAATCAGCCCCAGCATTTT.

Comment on this clonotype: The CDR3 carries no conserved terminal phenylalanine or tryptophan, so it likely arises from a read error. The V and J genes are TRBV6-1 and TRBJ2-7, with 8 bases fitting TRBD2. With V trimmed by 4 bases and J by 2 bases, 7 bases remained unmatched. This CDR3 comprises 15 residues. The germline V gene encodes CDR1 MNHNS and CDR2 SASEGT. The CDR3 nucleotides read TGTGCCAGCAGTGCCTCTCTCGGGGGGGCCTACGAGCAGTACTTA. Translated, it gives CASSASLGGAYEQYL.

The count of this clonotype is one. The junction departs from the called germline gene at one end, perhaps through a read error. J is TRBJ2-5 and V is TRBV20-1, with D tentatively TRBD2 (5 bases). Germline V gives CDR1 DFQATT, CDR2 SNEGSKA (reference sequence). The CDR3 sequence is 12 residues long. The CDR3: CSARGDSADGFF. CDR3 nucleotides: TGCAGTGCTAGAGGGGATAGCGCCGATGGGTTCTTC.

The chain joins TRBV29-1 to TRBJ1-2, with 7 bases that match TRBD1. Germline V gene data show CDR1 as SQVTM and CDR2 as ANQGSEA. The V gene end was trimmed by 0 bases and the J gene end by 2 bases; junction bases not matched to a gene: 3. The CDR3 extends over 14 amino acids. This CDR3 is CSVEDGQENYGYTF. CDR3 DNA: TGCAGCGTTGAAGATGGACAGGAAAACTATGGCTACACCTTC.

The genes are TRBV5-1 and TRBJ2-3; 8 bases map to TRBD1. The CDR3 runs to 14 residues. The J segment lost 6 bases and the V segment lost 3 bases, leaving 6 bases of the junction unmatched. CDR1 SGHRS and CDR2 YFSETQ come from the germline V gene. CDR3 sequence: CASSSRQGQDTQYF. The CDR3 region has the DNA TGCGCCAGCAGCTCGAGACAGGGGCAGGATACGCAGTATTTT.

This chain uses TRBV5-8 with TRBJ2-1, with D maybe TRBD2 (5 bases). The V gene's germline CDR1 is SGHTS and CDR2 YDEGEE. V lost 7 bases, J lost 7 bases, and 18 bases lay in between. The CDR3 covers 14 residues. The chain's CDR3 is CASVLPPLANEQFF. CDR3 sequence (DNA): TGTGCCAGCGTACTGCCTCCGTTAGCGAATGAGCAGTTCTTC. Variable domain in full (rest from reference TRBV5-8 and TRBJ2-1): EAGVTQSPTHLIKTRGQQATLRCSPISGHTSVYWYQQALGLGLQFLLWYDEGEERNRGNFPPRFSGRQFPNYSSELNVNALELEDSALYLCASVLPPLANEQFFGPGTRLTVL.

V and J are TRBV20-1 and TRBJ2-7; D may be TRBD1 (6 bases). Germline-derived CDR1 and CDR2 are DFQATT and SNEGSKA (reference sequence). This CDR3 contains 13 residues. Trimming took off 1 base at V and 4 bases at J, with 11 bases between the two ends. Written as DNA, the CDR3 is TGCAGTGCTAGAGGGACAGAGGATTACGAGCAGTACTTC. Amino acids: CSARGTEDYEQYF.

The chain employs TRBV5-1 and TRBJ2-5; 7 nucleotides align to TRBD2. The CDR3 totals 16 residues. After removal of 0 bases from V and 11 bases from J, the junction contained 16 bases not matched to a gene. CDR1 and CDR2 (germline): SGHRS, YFSETQ. The CDR3 protein is CASSLVGGTNYNEQYF. CDR3 bases: TGCGCCAGCAGCTTGGTAGGAGGGACTAATTACAATGAGCAGTACTTC.

The V gene is TRBV4-3, the J gene TRBJ2-7, with D hard to call. CDR3 length: 15 residues. The V end was cut by 0 bases, the J end by 0 bases, with 9 bases between. In germline, CDR1 is LGHNA, CDR2 YSLEER. As DNA, the CDR3 is TGCGCCAGCAGCCAAGATAGGAGTGTCTCCTACGAGCAGTACTTC. The encoded protein is CASSQDRSVSYEQYF.

This sequence joins TRBV11-1 and TRBJ2-3; tentative D call: TRBD2 (6 bases). V gave up 7 bases and J gave up 2 bases, with 13 bases separating them. The CDR3 is 14 amino acids. Germline CDR1 and CDR2: SGHAT and FQDESV (reference sequence). The DNA of the CDR3 is TGTGCCAGCAATACGGGAGAGACCACAGATACGCAGTATTTT. Its translation: CASNTGETTDTQYF.

The CDR3 here is CSAGPSWSRYSNQPQHF. As DNA, the CDR3 is TGCAGTGCGGGGCCCTCGTGGTCGCGGTATAGCAATCAGCCCCAGCATTTT. V usage is TRBV20-1 and J usage is TRBJ1-5; tentatively, D is TRBD1 (5 bases). The V and J ends lost 6 bases and 0 bases respectively, with 21 bases between them. The CDR3 sequence is 17 residues long. Germline CDR1 is DFQATT and CDR2 is SNEGSKA (reference sequence).

This clonotype was seen at least ten times. The V gene is TRBV11-2, the J gene TRBJ2-1; D is unclear. Trimming shortened V by 0 bases and J by 4 bases, and 4 bases separated the two germline ends. The CDR3 is 13 residues long. CDR1 SGHAT and CDR2 FQNNGV come from the germline V gene. Written as DNA, the CDR3 is TGTGCCAGCAGCTTAGAGAGATACAATGAGCAGTTCTTC. It specifies CASSLERYNEQFF. Filled out from reference TRBV11-2 and TRBJ2-1, the complete variable domain reads EAGVAQSPRYKIIEKRQSVAFWCNPISGHATLYWYQQILGQGPKLLIQFQNNGVVDDSQLPKDRFSAERLKGVDSTLKIQPAKLEDSAVYLCASSLERYNEQFFGPGTRLTVL.

The chain links TRBV5-5 to TRBJ2-1, with a weak D call TRBD2 (6 bases). This CDR3 has 13 amino acids. In germline, CDR1 is SGHKS, CDR2 YYEKEE (reference sequence). Between the trimmed V and J ends, which lost 6 bases and 7 bases, there was a span of 14 bases. Here the CDR3 reads CASTQGGGNEQFF. The CDR3 nucleotides read TGTGCCAGCACCCAGGGAGGTGGAAATGAGCAGTTCTTC.

The count of this clonotype is one. The gene calls are TRBV13 and TRBJ2-5; 7 nucleotides align to TRBD1. Germline V lookup: CDR1 PRHDT, CDR2 FYEKMQ (reference sequence). The CDR3 length is 15 residues. V was clipped by 4 bases and J by 11 bases; unmatched bases: 16. The CDR3 region has the DNA TGTGCCAGCAGCTCATACAGGGGCCCCTCCTACGTGCAGTACTTC. Translation gives CASSSYRGPSYVQYF.

CDR3 protein: CAISGVSGEQYF. CDR3 DNA: TGTGCCATCAGTGGTGTCTCTGGCGAGCAGTACTTC. The chain is built from TRBV10-3 and TRBJ2-5; no clear D. The J call may be in error: the DNA end matches TRBJ2-7 better. The CDR3 loop spans 12 amino acids. CDR1 ENHRY and CDR2 SYGVKD come from the germline V gene.

The sample holds a few counts of this clonotype. The rearrangement links TRBV29-1 to TRBJ2-7; 9 bases match TRBD2. The CDR3 consists of 14 residues. CDR1 and CDR2 from the germline V gene are SQVTM and ANQGSEA. Germline trimming cut 4 bases from V and 10 bases from J; bases unmatched to any gene: 14. The CDR3 nucleotides read TGCAGCGTTGGAATTAGCGGGAGCAATTCGGGTCAGTACTTC. It encodes CSVGISGSNSGQYF.

The chain uses TRBV10-3 and TRBJ2-7, with 10 bases aligning to TRBD1. With 5 bases clipped from V and 2 bases from J, the junction kept 6 bases outside the gene matches. Germline loops: CDR1 ENHRY, CDR2 SYGVKD. The CDR3 is 15 amino acids. The CDR3 coding sequence is TGTGCCATCAGTCAGCCGGGACAGGGGACCTACGAGCAGTACTTC. It codes for CAISQPGQGTYEQYF.

This clonotype was picked up many times. A clone one base away is much larger, so this may be a read error. This chain links TRBV9 with TRBJ2-5; 8 bases map to TRBD2. The CDR3 totals 14 residues. The germline V gene has CDR1 SGDLS and CDR2 YYNGEE. After removal of 0 bases from V and 11 bases from J, the junction contained 9 bases not matched to a gene. CDR3 protein: CASSVAGGPYEQYF. The CDR3 DNA reads TGTGCCAGCAGCGTAGCGGGGGGGCCGTATGAGCAGTACTTC.

The chain uses TRBV7-9 and TRBJ2-5, with 9 bases matching TRBD2. Germline values: CDR1 SEHNR, CDR2 FQNEAQ (reference sequence). V trimming: 6 bases; J trimming: 11 bases; junction bases outside the gene matches: 13. This CDR3 contains 14 residues. CDR3 loop: CASRPSGTSSEQYF. CDR3 bases: TGTGCCAGCAGACCATCCGGGACTAGCAGTGAGCAGTACTTC.

This chain connects TRBV4-1 to TRBJ2-7; 9 bases are a match to TRBD1. Losses at the gene ends were 0 bases for V and 0 bases for J; bases not matched to a gene: 6. In germline, CDR1 is MGHRA, CDR2 YSYEKL. This CDR3 spans 17 amino acids. CDR3 amino acids: CASSQDFRQGDSYEQYF. CDR3 in DNA: TGCGCCAGCAGCCAAGATTTCCGACAGGGGGACTCCTACGAGCAGTACTTC.

This clonotype appeared once. J is TRBJ2-2 and V is TRBV28; 14 nucleotides line up with TRBD2. V gave up 4 bases and J gave up 4 bases; unmatched junction bases: 8. The CDR3 totals 18 residues. Looked up from germline, CDR1 is MDHEN and CDR2 is SYDVKM. The CDR3 DNA reads as TGTGCCAGCAGTTCATTGACTAGCGGGAGGGCGAGCACCGGGGAGCTGTTTTTT. Protein sequence: CASSSLTSGRASTGELFF.